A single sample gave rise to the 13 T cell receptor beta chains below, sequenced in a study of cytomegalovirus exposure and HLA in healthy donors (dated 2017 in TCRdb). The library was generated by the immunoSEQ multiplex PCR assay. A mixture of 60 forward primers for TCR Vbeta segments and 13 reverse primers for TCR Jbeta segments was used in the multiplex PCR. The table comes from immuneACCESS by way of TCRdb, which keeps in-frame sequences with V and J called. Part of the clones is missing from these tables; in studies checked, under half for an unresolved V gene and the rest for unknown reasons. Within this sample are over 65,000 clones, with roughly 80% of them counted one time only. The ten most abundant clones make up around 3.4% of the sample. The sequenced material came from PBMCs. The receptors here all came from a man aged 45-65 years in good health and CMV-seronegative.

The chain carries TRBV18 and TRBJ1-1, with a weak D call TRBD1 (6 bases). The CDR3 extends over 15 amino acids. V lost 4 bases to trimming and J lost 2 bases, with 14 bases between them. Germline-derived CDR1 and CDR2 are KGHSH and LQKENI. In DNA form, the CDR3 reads TGTGCCAGCTCACTTCTTAAAGGGGGTAACACTGAAGCTTTCTTT. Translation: CASSLLKGGNTEAFF.

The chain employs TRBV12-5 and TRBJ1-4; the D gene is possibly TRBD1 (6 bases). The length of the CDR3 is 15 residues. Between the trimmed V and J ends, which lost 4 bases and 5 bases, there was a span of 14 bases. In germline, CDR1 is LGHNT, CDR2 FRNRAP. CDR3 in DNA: TGTGCTAGTGGTTCCCAGGGGACCGCCAATGAAAAACTGTTTTTT. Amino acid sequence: CASGSQGTANEKLFF.

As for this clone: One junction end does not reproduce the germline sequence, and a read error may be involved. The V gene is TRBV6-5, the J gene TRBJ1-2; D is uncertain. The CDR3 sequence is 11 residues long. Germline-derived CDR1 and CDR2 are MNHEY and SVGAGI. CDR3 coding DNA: TGTGCCAGCAGTCCTGATCCAGTGATGATCTTC. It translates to CASSPDPVMIF.

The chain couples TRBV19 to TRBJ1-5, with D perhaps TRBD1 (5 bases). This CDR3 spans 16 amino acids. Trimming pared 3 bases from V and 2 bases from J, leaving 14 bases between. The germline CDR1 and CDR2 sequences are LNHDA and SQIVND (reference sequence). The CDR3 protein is CASSMGRVTRNQPQHF. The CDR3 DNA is TGTGCCAGTAGTATGGGCAGGGTTACGCGCAATCAGCCCCAGCATTTT.

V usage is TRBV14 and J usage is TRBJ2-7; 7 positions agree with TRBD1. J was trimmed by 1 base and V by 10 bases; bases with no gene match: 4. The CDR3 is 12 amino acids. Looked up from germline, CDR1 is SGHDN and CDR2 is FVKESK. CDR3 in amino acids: CANGTVSYEQYF. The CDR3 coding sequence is TGTGCCAACGGGACAGTTTCCTACGAGCAGTACTTC. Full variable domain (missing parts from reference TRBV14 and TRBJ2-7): EAGVTQFPSHSVIEKGQTVTLRCDPISGHDNLYWYRRVMGKEIKFLLHFVKESKQDESGMPNNRFLAERTGGTYSTLKVQPAELEDSGVYFCANGTVSYEQYFGPGTRLTVT.

The CDR3 nucleotides read TGTGCCAGCACCTTAGGACAGGATAGCAATCAGCCCCAGCATTTT. It yields the protein CASTLGQDSNQPQHF. The genes are TRBV6-5 and TRBJ1-5, with 7 bases that match TRBD1. Germline assignment: CDR1 MNHEY and CDR2 SVGAGI. Unmatched junction bases numbered 6, after V lost 7 bases and J lost 0 bases. CDR3 size: 15 residues.

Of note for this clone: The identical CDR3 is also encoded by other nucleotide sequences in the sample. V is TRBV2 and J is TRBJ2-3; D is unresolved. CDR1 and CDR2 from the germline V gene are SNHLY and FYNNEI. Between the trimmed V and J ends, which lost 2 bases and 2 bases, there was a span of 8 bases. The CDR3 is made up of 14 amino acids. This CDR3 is CASSEMGPTDTQYF. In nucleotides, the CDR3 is TGTGCCAGCAGTGAAATGGGCCCCACAGATACGCAGTATTTT. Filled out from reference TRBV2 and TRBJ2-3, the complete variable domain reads EPEVTQTPSHQVTQMGQEVILRCVPISNHLYFYWYRQILGQKVEFLVSFYNNEISEKSEIFDDQFSVERPDGSNFTLKIRSTKLEDSAMYFCASSEMGPTDTQYFGPGTRLTVL.

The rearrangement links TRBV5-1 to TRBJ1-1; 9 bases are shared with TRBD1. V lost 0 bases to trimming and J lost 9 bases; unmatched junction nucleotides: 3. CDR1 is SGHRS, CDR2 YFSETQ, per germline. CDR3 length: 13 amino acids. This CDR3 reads CASSLEGTGQAFF. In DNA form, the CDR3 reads TGCGCCAGCAGCTTGGAGGGGACAGGGCAAGCTTTCTTT.

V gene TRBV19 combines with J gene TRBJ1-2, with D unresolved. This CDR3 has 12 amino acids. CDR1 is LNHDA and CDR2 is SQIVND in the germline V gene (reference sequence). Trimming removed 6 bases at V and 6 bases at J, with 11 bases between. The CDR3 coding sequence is TGTGCCAGTAGGCCCCACTCCGATGGCTACACCTTC. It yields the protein CASRPHSDGYTF. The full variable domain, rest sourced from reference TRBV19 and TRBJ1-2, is DGGITQSPKYLFRKEGQNVTLSCEQNLNHDAMYWYRQDPGQGLRLIYYSQIVNDFQKGDIAEGYSVSREKKESFPLTVTSAQKNPTAFYLCASRPHSDGYTFGSGTRLTVV.

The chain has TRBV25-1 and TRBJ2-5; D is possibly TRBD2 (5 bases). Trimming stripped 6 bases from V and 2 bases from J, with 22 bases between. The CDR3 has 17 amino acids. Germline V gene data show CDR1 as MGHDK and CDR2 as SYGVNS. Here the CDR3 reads CASSPNAGRAAQETQYF. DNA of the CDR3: TGTGCCAGCAGCCCCAACGCTGGGCGGGCGGCACAAGAGACCCAGTACTTC. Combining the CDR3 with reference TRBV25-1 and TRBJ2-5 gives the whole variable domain EADIYQTPRYLVIGTGKKITLECSQTMGHDKMYWYQQDPGMELHLIHYSYGVNSTEKGDLSSESTVSRIRTEHFPLTLESARPSHTSQYLCASSPNAGRAAQETQYFGPGTRLLVL.

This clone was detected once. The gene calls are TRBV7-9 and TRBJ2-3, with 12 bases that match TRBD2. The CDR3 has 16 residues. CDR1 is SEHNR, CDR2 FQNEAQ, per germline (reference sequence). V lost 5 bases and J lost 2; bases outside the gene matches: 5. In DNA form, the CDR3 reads TGTGCCAGCAGCCGTACTAGCGGGGGGTACACAGATACGCAGTATTTT. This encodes CASSRTSGGYTDTQYF.

In DNA, the CDR3 is TGTGCCAGCAGCGGGGGCCGAATGGCTGAAGCTTTCTTT. Encoded protein: CASSGGRMAEAFF. The chain has TRBV5-6 and TRBJ1-1; D is perhaps TRBD1 (6 bases). Trimming shortened V by 4 bases and J by 6 bases, and 13 bases separated the two germline ends. CDR1 is SGHDT, CDR2 YYEEEE, per germline. The CDR3 runs to 13 residues.

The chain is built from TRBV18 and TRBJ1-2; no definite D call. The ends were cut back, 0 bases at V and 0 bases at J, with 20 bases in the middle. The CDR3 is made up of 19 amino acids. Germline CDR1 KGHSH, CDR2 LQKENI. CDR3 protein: CASSPPGAGPTATNYGYTF. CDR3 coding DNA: TGTGCCAGCTCACCACCGGGAGCGGGCCCTACTGCCACTAACTATGGCTACACCTTC.